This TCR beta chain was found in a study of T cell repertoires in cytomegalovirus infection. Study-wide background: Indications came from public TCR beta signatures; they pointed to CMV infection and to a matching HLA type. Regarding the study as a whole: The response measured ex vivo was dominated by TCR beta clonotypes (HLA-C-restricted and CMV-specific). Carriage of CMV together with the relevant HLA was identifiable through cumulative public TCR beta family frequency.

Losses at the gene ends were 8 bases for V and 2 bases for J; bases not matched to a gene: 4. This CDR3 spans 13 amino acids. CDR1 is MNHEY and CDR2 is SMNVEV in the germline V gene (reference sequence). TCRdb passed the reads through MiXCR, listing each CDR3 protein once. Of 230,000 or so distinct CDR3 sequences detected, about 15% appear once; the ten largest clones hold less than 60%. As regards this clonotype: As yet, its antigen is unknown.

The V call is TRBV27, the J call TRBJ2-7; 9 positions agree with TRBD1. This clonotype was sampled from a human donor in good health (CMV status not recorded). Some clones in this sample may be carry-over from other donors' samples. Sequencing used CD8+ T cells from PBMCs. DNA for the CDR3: TGTGCCAGCCTTGGGACAGGGCCCTACGAGCAGTACTTC. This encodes CASLGTGPYEQYF.